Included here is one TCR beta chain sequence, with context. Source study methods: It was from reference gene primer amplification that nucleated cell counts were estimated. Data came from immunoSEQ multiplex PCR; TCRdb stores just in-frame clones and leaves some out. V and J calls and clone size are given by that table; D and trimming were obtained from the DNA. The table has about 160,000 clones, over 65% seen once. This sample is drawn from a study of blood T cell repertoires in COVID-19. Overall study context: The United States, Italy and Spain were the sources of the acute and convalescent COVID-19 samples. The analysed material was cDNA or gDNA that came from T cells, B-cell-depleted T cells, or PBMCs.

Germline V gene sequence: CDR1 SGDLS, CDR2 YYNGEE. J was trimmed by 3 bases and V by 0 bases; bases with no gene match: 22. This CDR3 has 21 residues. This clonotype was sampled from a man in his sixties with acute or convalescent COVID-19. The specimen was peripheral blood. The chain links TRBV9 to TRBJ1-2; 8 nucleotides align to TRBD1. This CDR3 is CASSVGALGQSQGAWDYGYTF. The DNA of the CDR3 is TGTGCCAGCAGCGTAGGAGCGCTGGGGCAGTCCCAGGGGGCGTGGGACTATGGCTACACCTTC.